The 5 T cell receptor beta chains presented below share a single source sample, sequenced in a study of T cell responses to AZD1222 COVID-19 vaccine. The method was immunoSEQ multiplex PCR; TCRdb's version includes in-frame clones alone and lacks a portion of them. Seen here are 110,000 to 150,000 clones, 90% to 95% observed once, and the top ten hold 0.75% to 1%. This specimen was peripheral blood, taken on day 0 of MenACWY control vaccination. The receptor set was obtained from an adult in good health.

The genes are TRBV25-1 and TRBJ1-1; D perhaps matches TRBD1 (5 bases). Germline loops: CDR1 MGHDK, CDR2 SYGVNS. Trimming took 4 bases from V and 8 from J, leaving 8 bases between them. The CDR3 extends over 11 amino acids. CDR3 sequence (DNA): TGTGCCAGCAGTGCAGGGTACGAAGCTTTCTTT. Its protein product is CASSAGYEAFF.

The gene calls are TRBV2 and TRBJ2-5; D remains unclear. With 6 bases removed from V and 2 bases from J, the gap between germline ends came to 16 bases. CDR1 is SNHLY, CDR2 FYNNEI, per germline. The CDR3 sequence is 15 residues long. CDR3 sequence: CASRASLTRQETQYF. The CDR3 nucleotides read TGTGCCAGCAGAGCGTCTCTCACCCGTCAAGAGACCCAGTACTTC.

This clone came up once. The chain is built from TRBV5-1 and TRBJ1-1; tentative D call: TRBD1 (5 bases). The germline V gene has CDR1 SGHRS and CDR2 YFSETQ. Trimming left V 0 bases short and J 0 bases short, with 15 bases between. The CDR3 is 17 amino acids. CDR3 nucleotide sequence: TGCGCCAGCAGCTTGGCCGGGGGACGACAGATGAACACTGAAGCTTTCTTT. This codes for CASSLAGGRQMNTEAFF.

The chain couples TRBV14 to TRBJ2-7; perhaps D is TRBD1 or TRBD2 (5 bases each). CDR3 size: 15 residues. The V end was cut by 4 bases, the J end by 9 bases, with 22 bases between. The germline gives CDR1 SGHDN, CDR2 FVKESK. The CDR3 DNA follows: TGTGCCAGCAGCCCTCGGTCCGGGACCTCAGATTTGCAGTACTTC. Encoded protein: CASSPRSGTSDLQYF.

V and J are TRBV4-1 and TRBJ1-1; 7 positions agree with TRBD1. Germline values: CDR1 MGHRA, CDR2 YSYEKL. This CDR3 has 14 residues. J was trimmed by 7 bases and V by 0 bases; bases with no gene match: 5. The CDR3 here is CASSQEEGAFEAFF. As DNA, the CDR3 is TGCGCCAGCAGCCAAGAGGAGGGGGCGTTTGAAGCTTTCTTT.